The T cell receptor (beta chain) described here comes from a study of T cells in Graves' hyperthyroidism and ophthalmopathy. Study as a whole: Peripheral blood was taken when the disease was first diagnosed, before any treatment began.

Study findings and constraints: Separation of ophthalmopathy from stable hyperthyroidism was achieved by a 13 V-J model.

This clonotype was detected only a few times. Its antigen is as yet unknown. The length of the CDR3 is 12 residues. Germline V gene sequence: CDR1 SGHVS, CDR2 FNYEAQ. V gave up 10 bases and J gave up 7 bases; unmatched junction bases: 5. Clinicians diagnosed patients from clinical symptoms, serum thyroxine and TRAb, thyroid ultrasound and orbital computed tomography. The authors obtained PBMCs from more than 9.5 ml of fresh peripheral blood. TCR beta CDR3 region amplification was performed from RNA transcripts. HTBI primers drove first-round RT-PCR of the TCR CDR3. TCRdb reprocessed the multiplex PCR reads via MiXCR and lists one record per CDR3 protein. The table lists 500,000 or so distinct CDR3 sequences, around 15% of them singletons, with around 32% in the top ten.

What was sequenced was blood. V is TRBV7-6 and J is TRBJ1-4, with TRBD1 identical over 8 bases. The TCR comes from a woman in her 30s with Graves' ophthalmopathy. The CDR3 spells CATSQGGEKLFF. CDR3 nucleotide sequence: TGTGCCACCTCACAGGGGGGTGAAAAACTGTTTTTT.